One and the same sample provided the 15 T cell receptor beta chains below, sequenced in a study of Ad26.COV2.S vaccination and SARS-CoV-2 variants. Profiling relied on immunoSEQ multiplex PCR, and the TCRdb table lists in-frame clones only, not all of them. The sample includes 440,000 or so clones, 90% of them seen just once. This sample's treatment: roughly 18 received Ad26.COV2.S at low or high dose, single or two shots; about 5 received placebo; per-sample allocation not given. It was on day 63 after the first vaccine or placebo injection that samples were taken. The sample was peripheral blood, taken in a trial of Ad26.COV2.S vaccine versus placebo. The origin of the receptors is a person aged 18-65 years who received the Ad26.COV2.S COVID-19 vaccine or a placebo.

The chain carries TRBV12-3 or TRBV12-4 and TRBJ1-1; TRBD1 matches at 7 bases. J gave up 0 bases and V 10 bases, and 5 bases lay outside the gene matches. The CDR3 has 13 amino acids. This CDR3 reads CATKGALNTEAFF. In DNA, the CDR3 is TGTGCCACAAAGGGGGCCTTGAACACTGAAGCTTTCTTT.

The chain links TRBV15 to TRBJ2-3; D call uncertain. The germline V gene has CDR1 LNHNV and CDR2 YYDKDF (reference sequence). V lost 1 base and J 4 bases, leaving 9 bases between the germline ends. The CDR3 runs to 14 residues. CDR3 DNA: TGTGCCACCAGCAGAGCAAGAAGCGCAGATACGCAGTATTTT. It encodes CATSRARSADTQYF.

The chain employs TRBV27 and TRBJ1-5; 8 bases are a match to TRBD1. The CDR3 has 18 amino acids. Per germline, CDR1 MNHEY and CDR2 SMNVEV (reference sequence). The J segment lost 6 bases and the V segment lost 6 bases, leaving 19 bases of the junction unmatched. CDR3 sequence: CASSVGPPTGVGGQPQHF. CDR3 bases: TGTGCCAGCAGCGTAGGTCCCCCGACAGGGGTTGGTGGTCAGCCCCAGCATTTT.

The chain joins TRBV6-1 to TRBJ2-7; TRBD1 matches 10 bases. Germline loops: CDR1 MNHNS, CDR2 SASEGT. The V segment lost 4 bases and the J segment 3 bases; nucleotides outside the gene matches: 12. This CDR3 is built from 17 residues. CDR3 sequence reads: CASSVTGGGITNYEQYF. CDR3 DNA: TGTGCCAGCAGTGTGACAGGGGGCGGTATCACGAACTACGAGCAGTACTTC.

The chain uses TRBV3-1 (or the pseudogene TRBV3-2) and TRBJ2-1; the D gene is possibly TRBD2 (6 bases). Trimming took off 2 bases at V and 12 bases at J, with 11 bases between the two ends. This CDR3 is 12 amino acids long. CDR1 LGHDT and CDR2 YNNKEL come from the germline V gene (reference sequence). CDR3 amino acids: CASSQTGSRQFF. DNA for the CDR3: TGTGCCAGCAGCCAAACCGGGAGCCGGCAGTTCTTC.

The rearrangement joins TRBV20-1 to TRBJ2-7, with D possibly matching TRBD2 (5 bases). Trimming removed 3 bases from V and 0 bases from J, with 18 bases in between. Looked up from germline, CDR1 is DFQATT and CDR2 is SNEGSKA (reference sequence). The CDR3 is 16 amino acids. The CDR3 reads CSASLRAKTNSYEQYF. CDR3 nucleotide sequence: TGCAGTGCTAGTCTAAGGGCCAAGACTAACTCCTACGAGCAGTACTTC.

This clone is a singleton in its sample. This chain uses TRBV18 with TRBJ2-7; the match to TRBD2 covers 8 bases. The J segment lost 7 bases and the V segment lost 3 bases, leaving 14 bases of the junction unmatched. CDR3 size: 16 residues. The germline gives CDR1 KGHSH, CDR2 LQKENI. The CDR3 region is CASSPTSGLRDGEQYF. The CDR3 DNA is TGTGCCAGCTCACCCACTAGCGGCTTACGAGATGGGGAGCAGTACTTC.

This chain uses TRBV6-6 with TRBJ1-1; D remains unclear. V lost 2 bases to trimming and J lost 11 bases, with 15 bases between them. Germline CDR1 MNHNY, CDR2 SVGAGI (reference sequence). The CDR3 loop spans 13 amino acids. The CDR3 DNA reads TGTGCCAGCAGTTACGCCGCAGAACCTACGGCTTTCTTT. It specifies CASSYAAEPTAFF.

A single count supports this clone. The CDR3 here is CASSFGELREQYF. The CDR3 bases are TGTGCCAGCAGTTTCGGGGAGTTGCGCGAGCAGTACTTC. The chain links TRBV27 to TRBJ2-7; D may be TRBD2 (5 bases). There are 13 residues in the CDR3. V lost 3 bases and J 6 bases, leaving 12 bases between the germline ends. Germline CDR1 reads MNHEY; CDR2 reads SMNVEV (reference sequence).

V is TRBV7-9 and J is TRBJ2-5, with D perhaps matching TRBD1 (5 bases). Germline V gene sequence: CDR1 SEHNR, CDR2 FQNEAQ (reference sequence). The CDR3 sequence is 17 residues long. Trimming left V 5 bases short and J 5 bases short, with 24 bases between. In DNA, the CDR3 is TGTGCCAGCAGCCATCATAGGGGCCTCCTAGTTCGTGAGACCCAGTACTTC. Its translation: CASSHHRGLLVRETQYF.

The CDR3 loop reads CASSRDSSGNTIYF. In DNA form, the CDR3 reads TGCGCCAGCAGTCGGGACAGCTCTGGAAACACCATATATTTT. The rearrangement joins TRBV5-1 to TRBJ1-3; 7 positions agree with TRBD1. V was pared by 5 bases and J by 0 bases, with 2 bases of the junction left unmatched. The CDR3 extends over 14 amino acids. Looked up from germline, CDR1 is SGHRS and CDR2 is YFSETQ.

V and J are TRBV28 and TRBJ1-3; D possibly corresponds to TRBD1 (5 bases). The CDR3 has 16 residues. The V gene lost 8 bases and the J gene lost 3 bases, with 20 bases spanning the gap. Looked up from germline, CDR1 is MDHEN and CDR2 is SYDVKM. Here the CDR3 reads CASQTGLGSVGNTIYF. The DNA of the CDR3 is TGTGCCAGCCAAACGGGGCTGGGATCCGTTGGAAACACCATATATTTT.

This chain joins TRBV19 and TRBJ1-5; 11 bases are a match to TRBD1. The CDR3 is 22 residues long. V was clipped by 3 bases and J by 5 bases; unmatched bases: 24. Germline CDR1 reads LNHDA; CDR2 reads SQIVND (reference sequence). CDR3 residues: CASSMKMVSGQGVLGPYQPQHF. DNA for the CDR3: TGTGCCAGTAGTATGAAGATGGTCTCGGGACAGGGGGTTTTAGGGCCGTATCAGCCCCAGCATTTT. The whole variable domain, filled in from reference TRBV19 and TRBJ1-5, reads DGGITQSPKYLFRKEGQNVTLSCEQNLNHDAMYWYRQDPGQGLRLIYYSQIVNDFQKGDIAEGYSVSREKKESFPLTVTSAQKNPTAFYLCASSMKMVSGQGVLGPYQPQHFGDGTRLSIL.

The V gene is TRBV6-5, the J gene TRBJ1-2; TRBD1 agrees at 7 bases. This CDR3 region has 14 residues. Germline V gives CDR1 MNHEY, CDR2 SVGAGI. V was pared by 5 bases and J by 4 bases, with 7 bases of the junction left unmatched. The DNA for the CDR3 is TGTGCCAGCAGTAAGGACAGGTCAAGCTATGGCTACACCTTC. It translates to CASSKDRSSYGYTF.

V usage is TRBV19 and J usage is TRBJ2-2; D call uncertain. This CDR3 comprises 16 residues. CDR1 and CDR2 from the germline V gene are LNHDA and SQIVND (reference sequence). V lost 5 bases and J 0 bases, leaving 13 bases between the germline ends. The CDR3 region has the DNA TGTGCCAGTAGTCCCTTTGGCAGGTCGAACACCGGGGAGCTGTTTTTT. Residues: CASSPFGRSNTGELFF.